These 9 T cell receptor beta chains came from one sample sequenced in a study of cytotoxic CD8 clonotypes in ibrutinib-treated CLL. The table came from immunoSEQ multiplex PCR; TCRdb's copy has only in-frame clones and leaves some out. The sample has approximately 140,000 clones, roughly 80% seen once; the top ten hold 25% to 30%. The input for sequencing was PBMCs, taken after 12 months of ibrutinib treatment. These receptors originate from a human donor with chronic lymphocytic leukemia.

This CDR3 reads CASSLGRGDAGNTIYF. CDR3 DNA: TGTGCCAGCAGCCTAGGACGGGGTGACGCTGGAAACACCATATATTTT. The chain joins TRBV7-2 to TRBJ1-3, with D unclear. The V end lost 5 bases, the J end lost 2 bases, and 16 bases lay between the germline ends. Germline V CDR1 and CDR2: SGHTA, FQGNSA. The CDR3 runs to 16 residues.

This chain links TRBV5-1 with TRBJ2-5; 8 nucleotides align to TRBD1. Germline V gives CDR1 SGHRS, CDR2 YFSETQ. The CDR3 loop spans 15 amino acids. J gave up 2 bases and V 3 bases, and 6 bases lay outside the gene matches. CDR3 bases: TGCGCCAGCAGCTCCCTGGGACAGGAGCAAGAGACCCAGTACTTC. Amino acids: CASSSLGQEQETQYF.

The V call is TRBV15, the J call TRBJ2-7; D uncertain. This CDR3 spans 15 amino acids. Germline V gene data show CDR1 as LNHNV and CDR2 as YYDKDF (reference sequence). V lost 1 base, J lost 0 bases, and 10 bases lay in between. The CDR3 sequence is CATSRVDDGSYEQYF. The CDR3 nucleotides are TGTGCCACCAGCAGAGTGGACGACGGCTCCTACGAGCAGTACTTC.

The CDR3 DNA follows: TGTGCCAGCAGTGCTCATGGCTACACCTTC. Translating it yields CASSAHGYTF. The V gene is TRBV2, the J gene TRBJ1-2; D is undetermined. CDR1 and CDR2 (germline): SNHLY, FYNNEI. Trimming took 4 bases from V and 6 from J, leaving 3 bases between them. The CDR3 has 10 residues.

This clone was detected only once. The V call is TRBV5-1, the J call TRBJ2-7; 11 positions agree with TRBD2. This CDR3 has 15 amino acids. Germline V gene lookup returns CDR1 SGHRS and CDR2 YFSETQ. Trimming removed 4 bases from V and 4 bases from J; junction bases left unmatched: 7. This CDR3 is CASSGLAGGNYEQYF. The CDR3 nucleotides are TGCGCCAGCAGCGGATTAGCGGGGGGGAATTACGAGCAGTACTTC.

The chain has TRBV15 and TRBJ2-2; D call uncertain. This CDR3 comprises 15 residues. Trimming removed 1 base from V and 7 bases from J, with 13 bases in between. Germline CDR1 LNHNV, CDR2 YYDKDF (reference sequence). CDR3 nucleotides: TGTGCCACCAGCAGAGGCGAACCCGGCAGCGGGGAGCTGTTTTTT. Translated: CATSRGEPGSGELFF.

The chain couples TRBV29-1 to TRBJ2-1; TRBD2 matches 11 bases. The CDR3 spans 14 residues. The junction had 12 bases not matched to a gene; V was cut back by 5 bases and J by 12 bases. Germline CDR1 SQVTM, CDR2 ANQGSEA. The CDR3 spells CSVSETSGGVGQFF. The DNA of the CDR3 is TGCAGCGTTTCCGAAACTAGCGGGGGCGTGGGGCAGTTCTTC.

This CDR3 reads CSVQGLYGYTF. In DNA, the CDR3 is TGCAGTGTTCAGGGACTCTATGGCTACACCTTC. This chain joins TRBV20-1 and TRBJ1-2, with TRBD1 as a possible D gene (5 bases). Germline CDR1 is DFQATT and CDR2 is SNEGSKA (reference sequence). The V and J ends lost 7 bases and 4 bases respectively, with 10 bases between them. The length of the CDR3 is 11 residues.

Ten or more counts support this clone. The CDR3 coding sequence is TGTGCCAGCAGCCGGGATCGGCGGGACTATGGCTACACCTTC. This encodes CASSRDRRDYGYTF. The chain has TRBV6-1 and TRBJ1-2; D uncertain. This CDR3 spans 14 amino acids. Germline lookup yields CDR1 MNHNS and CDR2 SASEGT. V lost 6 bases to trimming and J lost 3 bases, with 14 bases between them.